This TCR beta chain was recovered during a study of blood T cells in healthy people across ages. Overall study: Template-switching capture recovered about one barcoded beta molecule per two T cells.

All donors came from Russia, were Caucasian and healthy, and spanned ages about 6 to 95. The table lists this clonotype with a few counts. Alongside a J-beta primer mix, a sample-barcoded 5' primer served in a second PCR lasting about 6 to 12 cycles. All samples gave at least 2.5 million CDR3-containing paired-end reads. TCRdb analysed the 5' RACE reads with MiXCR anew, one entry per CDR3 protein. The table records roughly 1.9 million distinct CDR3 sequences, roughly two fifths of them present only once. The source is a human donor in good health. The sample consisted of blood.

The CDR3 protein is CASSSYPGQGSYEQYF. Here the CDR3 DNA reads TGTGCCAGCAGTTCATATCCGGGACAGGGAAGCTACGAGCAGTACTTC. This chain links TRBV28 with TRBJ2-7; 9 nucleotides align to TRBD1. Germline lookup yields CDR1 MDHEN and CDR2 SYDVKM. The V segment lost 4 bases and the J segment 3 bases; nucleotides outside the gene matches: 10. There are 16 residues in the CDR3.